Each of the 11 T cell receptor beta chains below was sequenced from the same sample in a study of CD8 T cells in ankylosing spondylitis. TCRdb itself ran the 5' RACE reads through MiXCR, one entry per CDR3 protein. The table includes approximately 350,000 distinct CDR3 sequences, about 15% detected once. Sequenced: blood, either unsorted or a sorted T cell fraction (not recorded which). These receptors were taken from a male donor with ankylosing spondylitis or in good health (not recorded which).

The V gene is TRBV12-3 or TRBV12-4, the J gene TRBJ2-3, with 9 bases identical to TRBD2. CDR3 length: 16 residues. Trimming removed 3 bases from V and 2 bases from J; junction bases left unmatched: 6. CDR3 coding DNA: TGTGCCAGCAGTTTCCGTAGCGGGAGTTACACAGATACGCAGTATTTT. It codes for CASSFRSGSYTDTQYF.

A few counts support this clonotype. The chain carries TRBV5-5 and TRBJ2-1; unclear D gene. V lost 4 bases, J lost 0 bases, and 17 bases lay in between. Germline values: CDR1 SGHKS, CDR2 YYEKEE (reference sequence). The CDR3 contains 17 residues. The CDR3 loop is CASSPAAVMSSYNEQFF. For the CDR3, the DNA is TGTGCCAGCAGCCCCGCGGCGGTTATGAGCTCCTACAATGAGCAGTTCTTC.

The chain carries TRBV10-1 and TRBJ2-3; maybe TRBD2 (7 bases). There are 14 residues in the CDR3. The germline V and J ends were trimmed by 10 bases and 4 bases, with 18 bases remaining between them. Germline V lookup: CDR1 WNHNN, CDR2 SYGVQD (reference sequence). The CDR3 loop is CATSPPGGPDTQYF. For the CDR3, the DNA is TGCGCCACCAGCCCCCCGGGGGGCCCAGATACGCAGTATTTT.

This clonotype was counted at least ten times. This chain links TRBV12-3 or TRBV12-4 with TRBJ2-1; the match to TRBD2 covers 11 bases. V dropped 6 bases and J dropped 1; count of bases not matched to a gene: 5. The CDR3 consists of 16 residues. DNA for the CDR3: TGTGCCAGCAGCGGGACTAGCGGATCTTCCTACAATGAGCAGTTCTTC. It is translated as CASSGTSGSSYNEQFF.

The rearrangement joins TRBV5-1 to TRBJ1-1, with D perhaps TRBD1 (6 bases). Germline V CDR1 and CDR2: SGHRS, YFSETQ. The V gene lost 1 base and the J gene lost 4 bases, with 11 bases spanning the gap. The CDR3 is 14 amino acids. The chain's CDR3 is CASSLRGGGTEAFF. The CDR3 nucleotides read TGCGCCAGCAGCTTGAGAGGGGGAGGCACTGAAGCTTTCTTT.

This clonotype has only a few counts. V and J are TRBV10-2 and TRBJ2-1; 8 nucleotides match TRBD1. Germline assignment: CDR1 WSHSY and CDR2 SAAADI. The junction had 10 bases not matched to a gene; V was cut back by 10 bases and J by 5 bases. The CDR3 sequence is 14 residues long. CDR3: CATELTGDNNEQFF. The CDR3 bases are TGCGCCACCGAGTTGACAGGGGATAACAATGAGCAGTTCTTC.

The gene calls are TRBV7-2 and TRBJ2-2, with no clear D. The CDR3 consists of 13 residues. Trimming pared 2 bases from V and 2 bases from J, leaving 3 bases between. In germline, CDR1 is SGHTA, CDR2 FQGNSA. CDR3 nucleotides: TGTGCCAGCAGCTTATTTAACACCGGGGAGCTGTTTTTT. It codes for CASSLFNTGELFF.

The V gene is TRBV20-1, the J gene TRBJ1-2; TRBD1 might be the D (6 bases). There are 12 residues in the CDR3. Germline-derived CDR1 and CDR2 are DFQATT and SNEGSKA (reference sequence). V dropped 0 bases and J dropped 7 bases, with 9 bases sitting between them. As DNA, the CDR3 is TGCAGTGCTAGAGAGACACAGGGTGGCTACACCTTC. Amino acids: CSARETQGGYTF.

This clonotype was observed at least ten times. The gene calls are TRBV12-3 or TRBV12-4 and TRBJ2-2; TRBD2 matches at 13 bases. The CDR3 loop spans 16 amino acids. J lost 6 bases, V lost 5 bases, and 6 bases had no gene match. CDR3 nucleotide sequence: TGTGCCAGCAGTCCCACTAGCGGGAGGGCCCCCGGGGAGCTGTTTTTT. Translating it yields CASSPTSGRAPGELFF.

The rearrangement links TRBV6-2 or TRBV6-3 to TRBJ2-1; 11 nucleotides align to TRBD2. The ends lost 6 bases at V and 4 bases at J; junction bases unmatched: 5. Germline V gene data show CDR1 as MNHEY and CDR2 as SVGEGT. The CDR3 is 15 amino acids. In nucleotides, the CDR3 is TGTGCCAGCAGCCCTCCTAGCGGGGGGTACAATGAGCAGTTCTTC. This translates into CASSPPSGGYNEQFF.

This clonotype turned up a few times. The CDR3 loop is CASSLVSSGSPSVREQFF. In DNA, the CDR3 is TGTGCCAGCAGCTTAGTATCTAGCGGGAGCCCCTCGGTCCGTGAGCAGTTCTTC. The chain is built from TRBV11-2 and TRBJ2-1; 10 nucleotides match TRBD2. V shed 1 base, J shed 9 bases, and the junction held 15 bases outside the gene matches. Germline-derived CDR1 and CDR2 are SGHAT and FQNNGV. The CDR3 covers 18 residues.